This section outlines one TCR beta chain sequence together with its context. The assay was immunoSEQ multiplex PCR, and TCRdb's table has in-frame clones only and misses some. The sample includes 2 million to 2.5 million clones, approximately 93% of them seen just once. This record belongs to a study of shared clonotypes between healthy human individuals. Across the study: CD4 naive and CD4 memory each took three plates per donor, while CD8 naive took two and CD8 memory one.

The junction had 9 bases not matched to a gene; V was cut back by 6 bases and J by 4 bases. The CDR3 covers 16 residues. CDR1 and CDR2 (germline): SGHDN, FVKESK. This chain connects TRBV14 to TRBJ1-4, with TRBD1 identical over 9 bases. The sample was naive CD4+ T cells from PBMCs. Described subset: CD45RA+ positively selected. The receptor comes from a man between 18 and 29 years old in good health. Some clones in this sample may be carry-over from other donors' samples. CDR3 nucleotides: TGTGCCAGCAGTCGCAGGTGGGGACAGGGTAATGAAAAACTGTTTTTT. Amino acid sequence: CASSRRWGQGNEKLFF.